This TCR beta chain was captured by sequencing in a study of sequential checkpoint blockade in melanoma. About the research overall: Patients were randomized 1:1 to nivolumab-then-ipilimumab or ipilimumab-then-nivolumab first-line. Both treatment sequences were followed by maintenance nivolumab.

Treatment: randomized to nivolumab then ipilimumab (arm A) or the reverse (arm B). Patients had received no earlier DNA-damaging chemotherapy. Sorted cells were live CD3+CD8+, lacking CD19 and CD56, from PBMCs. Clones were sequenced by immunoSEQ multiplex PCR, and TCRdb holds only the in-frame ones, with some missing. This sample carries 35,000 to 50,000 clones, roughly 90% of them seen once, and the ten largest clones take around 10%. The germline gives CDR1 SGDLS, CDR2 YYNGEE. The CDR3 is 14 amino acids. Trimming shortened V by 0 bases and J by 4 bases, and 10 bases separated the two germline ends. The genes are TRBV9 and TRBJ2-5, with a tentative D call TRBD2 (5 bases). This clonotype originated in a human donor with melanoma. The sequencing used CD8+ T cells sorted from blood (inferred from file names), collected from a patient given nivolumab and ipilimumab in sequence. Here the CDR3 DNA reads TGTGCCAGCAGCGTAGCGACCGCGGGAGAGACCCAGTACTTC. This translates into CASSVATAGETQYF.